The clone carrying this TCR beta chain turned up a few times. Its specificity is unknown. This specimen belongs to a study of T-cell memory formation after mild COVID-19. Study summary: Clusters were largely donor specific.

A 5'RACE reaction primed in the constant segment made cDNA libraries of TCR alpha and TCR beta, and these carried sample barcodes and UMIs. TCRdb called the 5' RACE reads again in MiXCR, with one record for every CDR3 protein. This sample carries about 190,000 distinct CDR3 sequences, 15% to 20% of them seen once, and the ten largest clones take 2% to 3%. Study-level points and caveats: Later expanders leaned CD4+, whereas clones that contracted between day 15 and 85 were balanced CD4/CD8. That cross-reactive memory joined was suggested by some responding clones appearing in pre-infection memory.

This CDR3 has 14 amino acids. The germline V gene has CDR1 SEHNR and CDR2 FQNEAQ (reference sequence). Trimming took off 2 bases at V and 1 base at J, with 9 bases between the two ends. Sequenced sample: PBMCs or a T cell subset sorted from them (not recorded which). The J gene is TRBJ2-7, the V gene TRBV7-9; D is unclear. This clonotype originated in an adult woman who had mild COVID-19 (a few samples of this study predate the infection). Cell type and time point are not known. The CDR3 region is CASSLSGLSYEQYF. The CDR3 coding sequence is TGTGCCAGCAGCTTATCCGGTCTTTCCTACGAGCAGTACTTC.